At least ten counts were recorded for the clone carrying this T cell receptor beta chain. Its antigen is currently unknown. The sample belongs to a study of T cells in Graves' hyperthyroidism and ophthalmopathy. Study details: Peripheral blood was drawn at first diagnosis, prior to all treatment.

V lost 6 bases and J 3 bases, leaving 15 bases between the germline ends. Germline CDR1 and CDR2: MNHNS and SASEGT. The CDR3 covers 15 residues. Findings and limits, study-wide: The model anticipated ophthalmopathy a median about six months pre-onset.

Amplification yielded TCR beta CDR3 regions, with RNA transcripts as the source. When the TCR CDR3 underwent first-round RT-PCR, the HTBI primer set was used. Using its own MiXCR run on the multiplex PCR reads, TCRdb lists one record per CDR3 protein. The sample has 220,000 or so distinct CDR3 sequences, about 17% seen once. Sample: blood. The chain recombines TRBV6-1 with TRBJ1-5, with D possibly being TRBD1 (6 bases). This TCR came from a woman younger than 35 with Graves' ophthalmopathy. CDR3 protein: CASRLPTGTNQPQHF. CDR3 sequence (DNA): TGTGCCAGCAGGCTCCCGACAGGAACCAATCAGCCCCAGCATTTT.